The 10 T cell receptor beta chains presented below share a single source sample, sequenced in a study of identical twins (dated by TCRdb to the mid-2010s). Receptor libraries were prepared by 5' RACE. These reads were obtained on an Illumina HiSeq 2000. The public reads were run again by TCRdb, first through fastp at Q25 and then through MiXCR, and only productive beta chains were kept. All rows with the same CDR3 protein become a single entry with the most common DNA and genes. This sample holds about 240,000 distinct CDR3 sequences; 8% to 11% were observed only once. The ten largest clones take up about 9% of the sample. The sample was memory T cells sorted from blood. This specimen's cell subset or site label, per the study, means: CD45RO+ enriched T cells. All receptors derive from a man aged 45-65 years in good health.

Here the CDR3 DNA reads TGTGCCAGCAGCTTAGAAGGGGGAACCTACAATGAGCAGTTCTTC. It is translated as CASSLEGGTYNEQFF. The rearrangement uses TRBV7-9 and TRBJ2-1; perhaps TRBD1 as D (6 bases). The length of the CDR3 is 15 residues. With 1 base removed from V and 2 bases from J, the gap between germline ends came to 9 bases. Per the germline V gene, CDR1 is SEHNR and CDR2 is FQNEAQ (reference sequence).

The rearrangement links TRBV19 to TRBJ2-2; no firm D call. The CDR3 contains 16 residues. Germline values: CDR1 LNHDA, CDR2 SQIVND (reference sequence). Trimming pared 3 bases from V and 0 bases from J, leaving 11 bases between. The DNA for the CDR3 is TGTGCCAGTAGTATGGATGGATTCACGAACACCGGGGAGCTGTTTTTT. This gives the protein CASSMDGFTNTGELFF.

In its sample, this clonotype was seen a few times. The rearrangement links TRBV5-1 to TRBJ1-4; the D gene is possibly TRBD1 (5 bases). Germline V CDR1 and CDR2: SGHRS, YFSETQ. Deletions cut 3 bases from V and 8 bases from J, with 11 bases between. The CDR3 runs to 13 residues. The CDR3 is CASSWQGSEKLFF. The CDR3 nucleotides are TGCGCCAGCAGCTGGCAGGGTAGCGAAAAACTGTTTTTT.

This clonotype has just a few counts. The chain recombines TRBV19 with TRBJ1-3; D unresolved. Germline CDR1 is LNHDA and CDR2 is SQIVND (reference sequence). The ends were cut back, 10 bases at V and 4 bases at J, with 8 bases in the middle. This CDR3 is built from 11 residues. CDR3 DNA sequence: TGTGCCACTGATATCGGAAACACCATATATTTT. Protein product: CATDIGNTIYF.

This CDR3 is CASSLRFGELFF. The CDR3 nucleotides read TGTGCCAGCAGTCTCCGTTTCGGGGAGCTGTTTTTT. The chain is built from TRBV27 and TRBJ2-2; no firm D call. V was clipped by 5 bases and J by 7 bases, with 8 bases between them. The V gene's germline CDR1 is MNHEY and CDR2 SMNVEV (reference sequence). The CDR3 covers 12 residues.

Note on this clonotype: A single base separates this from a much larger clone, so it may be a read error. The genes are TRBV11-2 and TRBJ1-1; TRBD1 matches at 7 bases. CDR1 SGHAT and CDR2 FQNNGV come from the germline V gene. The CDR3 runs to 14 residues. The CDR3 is CVSSLGGGATEAFF. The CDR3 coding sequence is TGTGTCAGCAGCTTAGGAGGGGGCGCAACTGAAGCTTTCTTT.

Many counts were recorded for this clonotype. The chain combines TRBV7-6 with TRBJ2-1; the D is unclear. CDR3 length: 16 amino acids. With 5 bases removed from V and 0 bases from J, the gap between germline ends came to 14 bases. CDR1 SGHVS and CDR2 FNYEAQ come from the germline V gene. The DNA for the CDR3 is TGTGCCAGCAGCCTCAGACTGGGCAGCTCCTACAATGAGCAGTTCTTC. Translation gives CASSLRLGSSYNEQFF.

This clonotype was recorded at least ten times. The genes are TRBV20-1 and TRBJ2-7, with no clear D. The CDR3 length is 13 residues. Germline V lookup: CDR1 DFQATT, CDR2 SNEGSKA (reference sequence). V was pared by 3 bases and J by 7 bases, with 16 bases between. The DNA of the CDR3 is TGCAGTGCTAGCTCACCCCGGGCTGGGGAGCAGTACTTC. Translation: CSASSPRAGEQYF.

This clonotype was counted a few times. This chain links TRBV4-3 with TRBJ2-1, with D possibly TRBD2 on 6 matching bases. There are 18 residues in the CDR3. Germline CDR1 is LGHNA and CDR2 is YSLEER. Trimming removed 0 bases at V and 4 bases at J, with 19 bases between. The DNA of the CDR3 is TGCGCCAGCAGCCAAGATCTGGGGGGTGCACTCGGGTACAATGAGCAGTTCTTC. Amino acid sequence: CASSQDLGGALGYNEQFF.

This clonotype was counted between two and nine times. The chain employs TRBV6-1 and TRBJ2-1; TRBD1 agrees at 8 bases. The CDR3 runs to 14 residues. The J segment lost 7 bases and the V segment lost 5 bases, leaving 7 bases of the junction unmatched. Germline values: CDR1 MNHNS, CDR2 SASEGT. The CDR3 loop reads CASSHTGGRNEQFF. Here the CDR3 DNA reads TGTGCCAGCAGTCATACAGGGGGGAGAAATGAGCAGTTCTTC.